These 2 T cell receptor beta chains were sequenced from one sample in a study of blood T cell repertoires in COVID-19. The protocol was immunoSEQ multiplex PCR, while the TCRdb copy is restricted to in-frame clones and leaves out a portion. The data show around 230,000 clones, about 80% seen once. Input material: peripheral blood. The receptor source for this set is an elderly woman with acute or convalescent COVID-19.

This clone was observed a single time. The chain carries TRBV27 and TRBJ2-2, with TRBD1 identical over 8 bases. Trimming cost V 5 bases and J 3 bases; bases outside gene matches: 8. The CDR3 spans 16 residues. Germline values: CDR1 MNHEY, CDR2 SMNVEV (reference sequence). The CDR3 is CASSPRAGGYTGELFF. The CDR3 DNA follows: TGTGCCAGCAGTCCTCGGGCAGGGGGCTACACCGGGGAGCTGTTTTTT.

The chain links TRBV6-5 to TRBJ1-6; maybe TRBD1 (6 bases). Deletions cut 6 bases from V and 4 bases from J, with 13 bases between. The CDR3 extends over 15 amino acids. Germline V gene sequence: CDR1 MNHEY, CDR2 SVGAGI. The CDR3 DNA follows: TGTGCCAGCAGATTAGACAGGATTTATAATTCACCCCTCCACTTT. It is translated as CASRLDRIYNSPLHF.